This T cell receptor (beta chain) was sequenced during a study of CD8 T cells in Susac syndrome. The germline V and J ends were trimmed by 6 bases and 8 bases, with 8 bases remaining between them. The CDR3 runs to 11 residues. CDR1 and CDR2 from the germline V gene are MNHEY and SMNVEV (reference sequence). The authors reverse transcribed roughly 0.5 to 1 ug RNA with random hexamers. TCRdb passed the immunoSEQ multiplex PCR reads through MiXCR, listing each CDR3 protein once. This table holds tens of thousands of distinct CDR3 sequences, roughly 93% found once. TEMRA cells were FACS-enriched, and CD8+ and CD4+ T cells were isolated negatively.

The sequence derives from a human donor in good health. Sequencing was carried out using CD8+ T cells from PBMCs. The V and J genes are TRBV27 and TRBJ2-1; weak D call: TRBD1 (5 bases). CDR3 bases: TGTGCCAGCAGCCAAGGGGATGAGCAGTTCTTC. Encoded protein: CASSQGDEQFF.